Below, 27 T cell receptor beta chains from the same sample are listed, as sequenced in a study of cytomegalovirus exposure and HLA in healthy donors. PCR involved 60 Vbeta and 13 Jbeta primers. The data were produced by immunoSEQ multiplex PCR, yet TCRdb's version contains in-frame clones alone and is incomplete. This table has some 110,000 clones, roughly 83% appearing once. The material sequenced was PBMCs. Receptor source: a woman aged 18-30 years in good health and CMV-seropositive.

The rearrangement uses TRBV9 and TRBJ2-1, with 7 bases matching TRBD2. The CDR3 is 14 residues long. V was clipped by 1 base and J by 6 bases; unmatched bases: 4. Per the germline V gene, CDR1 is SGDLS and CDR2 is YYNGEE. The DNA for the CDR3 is TGTGCCAGCAGCGTATGGGGAGGGGCCAATGAGCAGTTCTTC. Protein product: CASSVWGGANEQFF.

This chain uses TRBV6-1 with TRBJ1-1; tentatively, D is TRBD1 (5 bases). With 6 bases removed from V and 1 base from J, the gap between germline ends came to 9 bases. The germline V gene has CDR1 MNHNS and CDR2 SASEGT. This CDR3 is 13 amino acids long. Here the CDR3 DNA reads TGTGCCAGCAGCCTCAGGGAGAACACTGAAGCTTTCTTT. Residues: CASSLRENTEAFF.

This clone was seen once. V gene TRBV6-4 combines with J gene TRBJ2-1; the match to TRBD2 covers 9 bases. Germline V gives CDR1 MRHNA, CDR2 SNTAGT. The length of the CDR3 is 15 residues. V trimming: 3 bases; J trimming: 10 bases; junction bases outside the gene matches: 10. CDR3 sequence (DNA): TGTGCCAGCAGTGAGAGATGCGGGAGGGCCCTCGAGCAGTTCTTC. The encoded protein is CASSERCGRALEQFF.

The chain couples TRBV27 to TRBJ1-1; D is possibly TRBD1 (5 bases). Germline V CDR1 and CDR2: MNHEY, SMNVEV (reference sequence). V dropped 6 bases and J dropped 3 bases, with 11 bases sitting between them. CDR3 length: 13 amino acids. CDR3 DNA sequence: TGTGCCAGCAGCGACCCGGGGGACACTGAAGCTTTCTTT. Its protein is CASSDPGDTEAFF.

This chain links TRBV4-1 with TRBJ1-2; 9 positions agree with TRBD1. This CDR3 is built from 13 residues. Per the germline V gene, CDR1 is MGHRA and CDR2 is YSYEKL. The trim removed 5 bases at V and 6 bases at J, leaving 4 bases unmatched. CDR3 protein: CASSLQGADGYTF. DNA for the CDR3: TGCGCCAGCAGCTTACAGGGGGCTGATGGCTACACCTTC.

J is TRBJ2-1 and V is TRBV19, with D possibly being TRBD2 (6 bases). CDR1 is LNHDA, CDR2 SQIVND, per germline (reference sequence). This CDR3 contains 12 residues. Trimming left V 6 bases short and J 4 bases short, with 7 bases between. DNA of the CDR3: TGTGCCAGTAGGGGGGGATACAATGAGCAGTTCTTC. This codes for CASRGGYNEQFF.

The CDR3 region has the DNA TGTGCCAGCAGCCCGCCAGGGGGGACCCAGTACTTC. It encodes CASSPPGGTQYF. The rearrangement joins TRBV11-3 to TRBJ2-5; 7 positions match TRBD1. The V segment lost 5 bases and the J segment 7 bases; nucleotides outside the gene matches: 4. This CDR3 has 12 residues. Germline values: CDR1 SGHNT, CDR2 YENEEA.

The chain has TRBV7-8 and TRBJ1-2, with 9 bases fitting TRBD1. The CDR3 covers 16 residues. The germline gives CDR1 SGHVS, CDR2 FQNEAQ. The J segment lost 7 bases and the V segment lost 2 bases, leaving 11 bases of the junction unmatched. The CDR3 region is CASSLPTGGAHGGYTF. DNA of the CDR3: TGTGCCAGCAGCTTACCAACAGGGGGCGCCCATGGTGGCTACACCTTC.

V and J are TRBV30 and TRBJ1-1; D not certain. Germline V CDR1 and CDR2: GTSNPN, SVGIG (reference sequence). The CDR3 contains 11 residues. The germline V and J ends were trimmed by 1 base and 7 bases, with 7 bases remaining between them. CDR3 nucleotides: TGTGCCTGGAGTGCCGAGAGTGAAGCTTTCTTT. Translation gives CAWSAESEAFF.

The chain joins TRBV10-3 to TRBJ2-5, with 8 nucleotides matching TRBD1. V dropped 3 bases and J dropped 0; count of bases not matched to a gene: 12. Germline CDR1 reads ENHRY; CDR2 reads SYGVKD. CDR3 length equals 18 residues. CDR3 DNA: TGTGCCATCAGTGAACTAGGGACAGGAGATTTTAACCAAGAGACCCAGTACTTC. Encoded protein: CAISELGTGDFNQETQYF.

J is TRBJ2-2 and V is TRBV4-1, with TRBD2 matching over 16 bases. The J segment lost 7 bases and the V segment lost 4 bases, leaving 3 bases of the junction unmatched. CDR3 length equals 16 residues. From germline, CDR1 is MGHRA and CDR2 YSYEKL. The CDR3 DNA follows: TGCGCCAGCAGCCCGGGACTAGCGGGAGGGCACGGGGAGCTGTTTTTT. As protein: CASSPGLAGGHGELFF.

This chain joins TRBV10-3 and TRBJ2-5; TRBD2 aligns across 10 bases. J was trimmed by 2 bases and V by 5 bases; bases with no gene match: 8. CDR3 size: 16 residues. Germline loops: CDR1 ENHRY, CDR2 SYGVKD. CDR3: CAISPGAGGWQETQYF. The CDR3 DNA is TGTGCCATCAGTCCCGGAGCGGGAGGGTGGCAAGAGACCCAGTACTTC.

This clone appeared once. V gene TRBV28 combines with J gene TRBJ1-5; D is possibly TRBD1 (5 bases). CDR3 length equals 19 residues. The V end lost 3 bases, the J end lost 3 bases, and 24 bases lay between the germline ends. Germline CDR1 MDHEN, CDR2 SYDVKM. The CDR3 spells CASSLYRFKGLGNNQPQHF. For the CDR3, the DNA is TGTGCCAGCAGTTTGTACAGGTTTAAAGGGCTGGGAAACAATCAGCCCCAGCATTTT. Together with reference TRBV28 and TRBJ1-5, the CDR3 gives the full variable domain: DVKVTQSSRYLVKRTGEKVFLECVQDMDHENMFWYRQDPGLGLRLIYFSYDVKMKEKGDIPEGYSVSREKKERFSLILESASTNQTSMYLCASSLYRFKGLGNNQPQHFGDGTRLSIL.

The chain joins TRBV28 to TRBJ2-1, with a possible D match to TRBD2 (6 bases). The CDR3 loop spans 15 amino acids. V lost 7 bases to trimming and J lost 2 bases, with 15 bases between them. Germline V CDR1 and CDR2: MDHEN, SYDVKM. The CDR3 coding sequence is TGTGCCAGCAACGGGGGTGAAAGCGCCTACAATGAGCAGTTCTTC. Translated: CASNGGESAYNEQFF.

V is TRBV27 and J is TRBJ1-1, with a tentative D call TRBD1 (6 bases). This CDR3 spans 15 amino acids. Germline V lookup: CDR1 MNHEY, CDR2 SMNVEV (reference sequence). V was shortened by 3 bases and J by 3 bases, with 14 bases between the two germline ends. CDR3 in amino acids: CASSFTGRGDTEAFF. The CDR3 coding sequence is TGTGCCAGCAGTTTCACAGGGCGGGGGGACACTGAAGCTTTCTTT.

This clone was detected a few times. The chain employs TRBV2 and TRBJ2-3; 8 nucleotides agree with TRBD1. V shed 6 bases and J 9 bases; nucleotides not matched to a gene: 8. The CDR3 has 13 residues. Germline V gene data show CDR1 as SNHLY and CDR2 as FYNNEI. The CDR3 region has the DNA TGTGCCAGCAGGGGACAGGTCCAAGTGACGCAGTATTTT. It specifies CASRGQVQVTQYF.

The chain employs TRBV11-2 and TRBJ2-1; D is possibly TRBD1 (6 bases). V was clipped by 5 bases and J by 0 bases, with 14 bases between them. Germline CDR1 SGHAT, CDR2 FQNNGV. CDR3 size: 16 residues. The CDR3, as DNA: TGTGCCAGCAGCCGTAGACAGGACCGCTCCTACAATGAGCAGTTCTTC. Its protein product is CASSRRQDRSYNEQFF. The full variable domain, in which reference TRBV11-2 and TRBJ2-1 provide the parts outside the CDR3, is EAGVAQSPRYKIIEKRQSVAFWCNPISGHATLYWYQQILGQGPKLLIQFQNNGVVDDSQLPKDRFSAERLKGVDSTLKIQPAKLEDSAVYLCASSRRQDRSYNEQFFGPGTRLTVL.

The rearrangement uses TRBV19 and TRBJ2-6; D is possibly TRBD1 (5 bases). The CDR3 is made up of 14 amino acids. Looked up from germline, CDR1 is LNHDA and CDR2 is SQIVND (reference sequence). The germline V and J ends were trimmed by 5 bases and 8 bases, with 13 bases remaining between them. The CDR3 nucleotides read TGTGCCAGTAGTCTCCAGGGTGCAACCAACGTCCTGACTTTC. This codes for CASSLQGATNVLTF.

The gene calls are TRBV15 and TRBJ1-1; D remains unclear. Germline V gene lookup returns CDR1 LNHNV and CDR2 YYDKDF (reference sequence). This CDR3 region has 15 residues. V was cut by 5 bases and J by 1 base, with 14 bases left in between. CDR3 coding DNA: TGTGCCACCAGCTCTACTAGAGCATGGAACACTGAAGCTTTCTTT. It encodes CATSSTRAWNTEAFF.

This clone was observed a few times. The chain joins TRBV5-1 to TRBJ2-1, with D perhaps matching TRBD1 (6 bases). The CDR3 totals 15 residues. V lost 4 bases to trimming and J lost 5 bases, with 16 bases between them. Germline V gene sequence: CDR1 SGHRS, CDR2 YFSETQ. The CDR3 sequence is CASSPQGGRNNEQFF. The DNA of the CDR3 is TGCGCCAGCAGCCCCCAAGGGGGACGGAACAATGAGCAGTTCTTC.

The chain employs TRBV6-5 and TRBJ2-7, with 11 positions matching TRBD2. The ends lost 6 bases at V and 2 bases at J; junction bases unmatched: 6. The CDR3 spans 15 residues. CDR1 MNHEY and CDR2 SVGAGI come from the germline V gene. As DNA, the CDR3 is TGTGCCAGCAGCCGACTAGCGGGACGAACCTACGAGCAGTACTTC. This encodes CASSRLAGRTYEQYF.

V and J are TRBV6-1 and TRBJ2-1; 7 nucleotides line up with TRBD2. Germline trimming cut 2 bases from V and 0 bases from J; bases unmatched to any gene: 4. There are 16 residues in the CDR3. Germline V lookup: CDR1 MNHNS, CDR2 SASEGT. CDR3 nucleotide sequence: TGTGCCAGCAGTGAATCTCGCGGGAGCTCCTACAATGAGCAGTTCTTC. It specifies CASSESRGSSYNEQFF.

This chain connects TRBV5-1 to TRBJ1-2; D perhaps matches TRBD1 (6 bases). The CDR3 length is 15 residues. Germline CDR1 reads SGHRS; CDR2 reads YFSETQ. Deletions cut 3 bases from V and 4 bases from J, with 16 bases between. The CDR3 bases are TGCGCCAGCAGCTCCCGGACAGCCCTACTCTATGGCTACACCTTC. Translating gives CASSSRTALLYGYTF.

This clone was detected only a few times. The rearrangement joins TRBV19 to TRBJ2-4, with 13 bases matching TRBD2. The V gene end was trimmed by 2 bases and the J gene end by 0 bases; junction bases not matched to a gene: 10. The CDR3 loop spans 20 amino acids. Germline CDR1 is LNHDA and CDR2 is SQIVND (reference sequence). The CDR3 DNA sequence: TGTGCCAGTAGTATAAGGAGAACTAGCGGGAGGGCCCTAGCCAAAAACATTCAGTACTTC. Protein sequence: CASSIRRTSGRALAKNIQYF.

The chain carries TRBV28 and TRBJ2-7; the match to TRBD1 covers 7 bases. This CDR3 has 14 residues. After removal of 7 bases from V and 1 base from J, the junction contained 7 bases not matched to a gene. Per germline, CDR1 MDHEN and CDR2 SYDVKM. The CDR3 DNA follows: TGTGCCAGCATGGACAGGACCCTATCCTACGAGCAGTACTTC. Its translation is CASMDRTLSYEQYF.

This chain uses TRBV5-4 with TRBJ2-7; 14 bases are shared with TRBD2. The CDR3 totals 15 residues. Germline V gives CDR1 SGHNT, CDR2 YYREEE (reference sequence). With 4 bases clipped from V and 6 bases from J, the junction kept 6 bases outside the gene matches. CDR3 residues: CASSGTSGSWGEQYF. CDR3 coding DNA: TGTGCCAGCAGCGGGACTAGCGGGAGCTGGGGCGAGCAGTACTTC.

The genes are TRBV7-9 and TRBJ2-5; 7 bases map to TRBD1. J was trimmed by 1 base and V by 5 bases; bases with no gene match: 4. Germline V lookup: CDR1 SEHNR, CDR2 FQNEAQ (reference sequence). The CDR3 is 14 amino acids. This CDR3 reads CASSPGTAQETQYF. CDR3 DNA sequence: TGTGCCAGCAGCCCGGGGACAGCCCAAGAGACCCAGTACTTC.